The 20 T cell receptor beta chains listed next were all sequenced from one sample in a study of shared clonotypes between healthy human individuals. TCRdb's copy holds only in-frame clones and misses some; the assay was immunoSEQ multiplex PCR. The sample carries roughly 500,000 clones, approximately 81% recorded once. Material: PBMCs. These TCRs come from a woman aged 40 to 50 in good health. Some clones in this sample may be carry-over from other donors' samples.

The DNA of the CDR3 is TGCGCCAGCAGCTTGGACTATGAGCAGTTCTTC. It codes for CASSLDYEQFF. The chain couples TRBV5-1 to TRBJ2-1; D call uncertain. The CDR3 sequence is 11 residues long. Germline assignment: CDR1 SGHRS and CDR2 YFSETQ. The ends were cut back, 0 bases at V and 8 bases at J, with 3 bases in the middle.

There are many counts of this clone. Within the sample, other DNA sequences also encode this same CDR3. The V call is TRBV4-2, the J call TRBJ2-5; D remains ambiguous. This CDR3 contains 15 residues. Trimming removed 6 bases at V and 5 bases at J, with 19 bases between. CDR1 LGHNA and CDR2 YNFKEQ come from the germline V gene. DNA for the CDR3: TGTGCCAGCAGTTTAAGGTCTCAAGTTCAGGAGACCCAGTACTTC. Its translation: CASSLRSQVQETQYF.

This clone was detected many times. The rearrangement links TRBV29-1 to TRBJ2-1; TRBD2 matches at 9 bases. Germline CDR1 SQVTM, CDR2 ANQGSEA. The V segment lost 5 bases and the J segment 0 bases; nucleotides outside the gene matches: 8. This CDR3 has 16 residues. The CDR3 is CSVLSREGISYNEQFF. The CDR3 DNA reads TGCAGCGTTTTATCGCGGGAGGGCATCTCCTACAATGAGCAGTTCTTC.

The chain uses TRBV15 and TRBJ2-1, with no clear D. From germline, CDR1 is LNHNV and CDR2 YYDKDF (reference sequence). Trimming cost V 5 bases and J 4 bases, with 18 bases left between them. The CDR3 consists of 16 residues. In DNA, the CDR3 is TGTGCCACCAGCCAACCCGACCGAGGAGATTACAATGAGCAGTTCTTC. It encodes CATSQPDRGDYNEQFF. Combining the CDR3 with reference TRBV15 and TRBJ2-1 gives the whole variable domain DAMVIQNPRYQVTQFGKPVTLSCSQTLNHNVMYWYQQKSSQAPKLLFHYYDKDFNNEADTPDNFQSRRPNTSFCFLDIRSPGLGDTAMYLCATSQPDRGDYNEQFFGPGTRLTVL.

A word on this clone: A far larger clone is one base from this, pointing to a likely read error. The chain is built from TRBV6-6 and TRBJ1-5; D is perhaps TRBD2 (5 bases). Gene TRBJ2-3 matches the end of the DNA better, so the J call may be wrong. The CDR3 loop spans 13 amino acids. The germline gives CDR1 MNHNY, CDR2 SVGAGI (reference sequence). DNA for the CDR3: TGTGCCAGCAGTTTAGAGGGATCTCAGCCCCAGTATTTT. Its protein product is CASSLEGSQPQYF.

About this clone itself: This probably arose from a read error, given a far larger clone one base away. The chain has TRBV6-4 and TRBJ2-2; weak D call: TRBD2 (6 bases). V lost 4 bases and J 1 base, leaving 10 bases between the germline ends. Per germline, CDR1 MRHNA and CDR2 SNTAGT. The length of the CDR3 is 15 residues. The CDR3 DNA reads TGTGCCAGCAGTGCGGGACTGGTGAACACCGGGGAGCTGTTTTTT. Protein sequence: CASSAGLVNTGELFF.

V and J are TRBV2 and TRBJ2-7, with D possibly being TRBD1 (5 bases). Germline assignment: CDR1 SNHLY and CDR2 FYNNEI. Trimming pared 7 bases from V and 0 bases from J, leaving 7 bases between. The CDR3 runs 12 residues. In nucleotides, the CDR3 is TGTGCCAGCAAGGGGAACTCCTACGAGCAGTACTTC. Translating it yields CASKGNSYEQYF.

J is TRBJ2-7 and V is TRBV5-1; 11 bases align to TRBD2. Trimming at V came to 0 bases and at J to 7 bases, leaving 3 bases not matched to a gene. CDR3 length: 14 residues. Looked up from germline, CDR1 is SGHRS and CDR2 is YFSETQ. CDR3 protein: CASSLALAGDEQYF. The CDR3 nucleotides are TGCGCCAGCAGCTTGGCACTAGCGGGAGATGAGCAGTACTTC.

This CDR3 is CASRGTAYNSPLHF. CDR3 nucleotide sequence: TGTGCCAGCAGGGGGACAGCGTATAATTCACCCCTCCACTTT. The V gene is TRBV27, the J gene TRBJ1-6; 7 nucleotides line up with TRBD1. The CDR3 has 14 residues. Germline V lookup: CDR1 MNHEY, CDR2 SMNVEV (reference sequence). The ends lost 6 bases at V and 4 bases at J; junction bases unmatched: 3.

The count of this clone is one. A read error may be the cause here, since a much bigger clone is one base away. The chain carries TRBV18 and TRBJ2-7; no clear D gene. The V gene's germline CDR1 is KGHSH and CDR2 LQKENI. With 4 bases removed from V and 7 bases from J, the gap between germline ends came to 20 bases. This CDR3 has 15 amino acids. DNA of the CDR3: TGTGCCAGCTCACATAACTCCTTTACCCCGAGGGAGCAGTACTTC. This sequence encodes CASSHNSFTPREQYF.

The chain combines TRBV7-9 with TRBJ2-2; 7 bases are a match to TRBD2. The trim removed 5 bases at V and 3 bases at J, leaving 6 bases unmatched. CDR3 length: 15 residues. From germline, CDR1 is SEHNR and CDR2 FQNEAQ (reference sequence). The CDR3 region is CASSGRAGYTGELFF. The CDR3 DNA reads as TGTGCCAGCAGCGGGCGAGCGGGGTACACCGGGGAGCTGTTTTTT. Based on the CDR3 plus reference TRBV7-9 and TRBJ2-2, the full variable domain is DTGVSQNPRHKITKRGQNVTFRCDPISEHNRLYWYRQTLGQGPEFLTYFQNEAQLEKSRLLSDRFSAERPKGSFSTLEIQRTEQGDSAMYLCASSGRAGYTGELFFGEGSRLTVL.

This chain links TRBV6-1 with TRBJ2-1, with D uncertain. The CDR3 is 11 residues long. CDR1 is MNHNS, CDR2 SASEGT, per germline. Trimming shortened V by 7 bases and J by 7 bases, and 8 bases separated the two germline ends. In DNA form, the CDR3 reads TGTGCCAGCATGATCGGAAATGAGCAGTTCTTC. Residues: CASMIGNEQFF.

This chain joins TRBV30 and TRBJ1-1; TRBD1 aligns across 9 bases. Trimming at V came to 3 bases and at J to 1 base, leaving 0 bases not matched to a gene. This CDR3 contains 13 residues. Germline V gives CDR1 GTSNPN, CDR2 SVGIG (reference sequence). CDR3 in DNA: TGTGCCTGGAGGGGACAGGGGAACACTGAAGCTTTCTTT. Translating it yields CAWRGQGNTEAFF.

The chain couples TRBV27 to TRBJ2-7, with TRBD2 identical over 10 bases. CDR1 and CDR2 from the germline V gene are MNHEY and SMNVEV (reference sequence). This CDR3 spans 16 amino acids. Losses at the gene ends were 3 bases for V and 4 bases for J; bases not matched to a gene: 9. For the CDR3, the DNA is TGTGCCAGCAGTTTGTCTCCTAGCGGGAGTAGGTACGAGCAGTACTTC. Translation gives CASSLSPSGSRYEQYF.

Turning to this clone: One base away lies a much larger clone, so this may be a sequencing read error. This chain links TRBV2 with TRBJ2-6, with D possibly matching TRBD1 (6 bases). The V gene's germline CDR1 is SNHLY and CDR2 FYNNEI. V shed 6 bases and J shed 2 bases, with 17 bases lying between them. CDR3 length: 17 residues. The DNA for the CDR3 is TGTGCCAGCAGCGGCTCCAGGGGAAGGACTGGGGCCAACGTCCTGACTTTC. Its translation is CASSGSRGRTGANVLTF. The variable domain in full, completed from reference TRBV2 and TRBJ2-6, reads EPEVTQTPSHQVTQMGQEVILRCVPISNHLYFYWYRQILGQKVEFLVSFYNNEISEKSEIFDDQFSVERPDGSNFTLKIRSTKLEDSAMYFCASSGSRGRTGANVLTFGAGSRLTVL.

This clone showed up many times. Other DNA sequences in the sample encode the same CDR3. J is TRBJ1-3 and V is TRBV2; 8 nucleotides match TRBD1. Germline V gene data show CDR1 as SNHLY and CDR2 as FYNNEI. The length of the CDR3 is 14 residues. After removal of 7 bases from V and 2 bases from J, the junction contained 4 bases not matched to a gene. The CDR3 nucleotides read TGTGCCAGCAAGACAGGGGATGCTGGAAACACCATATATTTT. The encoded protein is CASKTGDAGNTIYF.

The rearrangement uses TRBV30 and TRBJ2-7, with 13 bases matching TRBD2. This CDR3 spans 16 amino acids. V shed 1 base, J shed 4 bases, and the junction held 7 bases outside the gene matches. Looked up from germline, CDR1 is GTSNPN and CDR2 is SVGIG (reference sequence). The CDR3 nucleotides are TGTGCCTGGAGTGCCCCGACTAGCGGGAGGTGGTACGAGCAGTACTTC. This gives the protein CAWSAPTSGRWYEQYF. Variable domain in full (rest from reference TRBV30 and TRBJ2-7): SQTIHQWPATLVQPVGSPLSLECTVEGTSNPNLYWYRQAAGRGLQLLFYSVGIGQISSEVPQNLSASRPQDRQFILSSKKLLLSDSGFYLCAWSAPTSGRWYEQYFGPGTRLTVT.

With regard to this clone: One base separates it from a far larger clone, so it is likely a read error. This sequence joins TRBV6-1 and TRBJ1-1; D is ambiguous. Trimming took 7 bases from V and 4 from J, leaving 16 bases between them. The CDR3 consists of 14 residues. Germline CDR1 is MNHNS and CDR2 is SASEGT. The CDR3 loop reads CASMRLWSSTEAFF. In DNA, the CDR3 is TGTGCCAGCATGAGGTTGTGGTCGAGCACTGAAGCTTTCTTT.

The chain couples TRBV28 to TRBJ2-5; TRBD2 matches at 7 bases. The CDR3 runs 15 residues. Per germline, CDR1 MDHEN and CDR2 SYDVKM. V lost 5 bases and J lost 1; bases outside the gene matches: 7. CDR3: CASSRVGRVQETQYF. Written as DNA, the CDR3 is TGTGCCAGCAGTAGGGTTGGGAGGGTCCAAGAGACCCAGTACTTC.

In regard to this clone: It is likely a read error: a sequence one base away is far more abundant. This chain joins TRBV27 and TRBJ2-7; TRBD1 is a possible D gene (6 bases). Germline CDR1 and CDR2: MNHEY and SMNVEV (reference sequence). The V end lost 5 bases, the J end lost 7 bases, and 21 bases lay between the germline ends. The CDR3 contains 15 residues. The CDR3 region has the DNA TGTGCCAGCAGTCCTGGGAGTGACAGGTTAGAAGAGCAGTACTTC. Amino acids: CASSPGSDRLEEQYF.